A selection of T cell receptor beta chains follows, all from one sample in a study of T cell repertoires in cytomegalovirus infection. TCRdb reprocessed the reads with MiXCR, giving one entry per CDR3 protein. Here the sample spans under 150,000 distinct CDR3 sequences, about 33% being singletons. These receptors' antigens are unknown. Sequencing used CD8+ T cells from cultured PBMCs, obtained from culture after CMV antigen stimulation. These TCRs come from a human donor in good health (CMV status not recorded). Some clones in this sample may be carry-over from other donors' samples. The conserved cysteine and the conserved F or W are not part of the CDR3 here. A row's size may be missing; if present it is once, few, many or a size class.

TRBJ1-1	12	TRBV12-3/TRBV12-4	.	ASSFHAGNTKAF
TRBJ2-7	9	TRBV2	.	AIAEGGVQY
TRBJ2-7	12	TRBV6-5	many	ASSYVSGVPEQY
TRBJ1-4	15	TRBV6-6	few	ASRLGSWGATNEKLF
TRBJ2-7	11	TRBV12-3/TRBV12-4	.	ASRGQGPYEQY
TRBJ2-7	9	TRBV11-2	few	ASSLFGEQY
TRBJ2-3	9	TRBV4-1	.	ASMGVDTQY
TRBJ2-3	11	TRBV27	many	ASSLSRTDTQY
TRBJ2-5	13	TRBV10-3	.	AISDSVGSGETQY
TRBJ1-2	11	TRBV27	few	ASSFGGGYGYT
TRBJ1-1	11	TRBV6-2/TRBV6-3	.	ASRAPASAEAF
TRBJ1-1	12	TRBV7-9	.	ASSFHPLTGEAF
TRBJ1-1	13	TRBV9	.	ASSVDDRANTEAF
TRBJ2-7	15	TRBV6-1	many	ASSDTIWRAALGEQY
TRBJ1-1	11	TRBV19	few	ASSHGGNTEAF
TRBJ2-2	14	TRBV19	few	ASSIDSSRGTGELF
TRBJ2-1	12	TRBV7-6	.	ASSPVGDTMSQF
TRBJ2-3	14	TRBV7-2	many	ASSLDPLAFTDTQY
TRBJ2-7	15	TRBV7-2	.	ASSPKGLAGGLYEQY
TRBJ2-3	12	TRBV7-2	many	ASSPSGASGTQY
TRBJ1-3	16	TRBV12-5	.	ASGWFRDAKSSGNTIY
TRBJ1-5	15	TRBV4-1	.	ASSHMLGGIGNQPQH
TRBJ1-1	14	TRBV19	few	ASSNSARGAGHEAF
TRBJ2-1	11	TRBV4-1	.	ASSQDLYNEQF
TRBJ2-7	11	TRBV5-1	.	ASIGADSYEQY
TRBJ1-3	15	TRBV4-1	.	ASSQAWDGTGGNTIY
TRBJ2-5	12	TRBV28	few	ASSLITGQETQY
TRBJ2-7	13	TRBV7-4	few	ASSLGTVWAYEQY
TRBJ1-1	13	TRBV4-1	.	ASSPKTGGGFEAF
TRBJ2-7	13	TRBV4-1	.	ASSPENFKGYEQY
TRBJ2-1	13	TRBV5-6	many	ASSLGRYTYNEQF
TRBJ1-1	12	TRBV7-9	many	ASSLIGRDTEAF
TRBJ1-2	14	TRBV7-2	many	ASSVTADRARSGYT
TRBJ1-2	12	TRBV7-8	.	ASSPGTAIYGYT
TRBJ2-2	11	TRBV19	few	ASTPINTGELF
TRBJ1-5	13	TRBV12-3/TRBV12-4	few	ASSFGQLSNQPQH
TRBJ2-4	15	TRBV19	few	ASRPTRGREAKNIQY